Listed here are 22 T cell receptor beta chains from one sample, sequenced in a study of T-cell memory formation after mild COVID-19. A single record per CDR3 protein comes from TCRdb applying MiXCR to the 5' RACE reads. The table has 450,000 to 700,000 distinct CDR3 sequences, around 17% seen once. Sequencing was performed on PBMCs or a T cell subset sorted from them (not recorded which). All receptors derive from an adult woman who had mild COVID-19 (a few samples of this study predate the infection). Cell type and time point are not known.

The chain joins TRBV6-5 to TRBJ2-5, with a weak D call TRBD1 (6 bases). Germline assignment: CDR1 MNHEY and CDR2 SVGAGI. CDR3 length equals 14 residues. V lost 11 bases and J 5 bases, leaving 21 bases between the germline ends. Here the CDR3 reads CAVAMARGFETQYF. The CDR3 DNA sequence: TGTGCCGTCGCCATGGCCAGGGGTTTTGAGACCCAGTACTTC.

In this sample, this clonotype turned up a few times. The chain links TRBV12-3 or TRBV12-4 to TRBJ1-1; possible D gene TRBD1, 5 bases. The CDR3 contains 13 residues. Trimming removed 6 bases at V and 7 bases at J, with 15 bases between. CDR3 in amino acids: CASSNAGSGEAFF. CDR3 sequence (DNA): TGTGCCAGCAGCAACGCAGGGTCGGGTGAAGCTTTCTTT.

The chain links TRBV4-1 to TRBJ1-3; D is perhaps TRBD1 (5 bases). CDR1 is MGHRA, CDR2 YSYEKL, per germline. V was trimmed by 1 base and J by 0 bases, leaving 10 bases between them. The CDR3 has 16 amino acids. CDR3: CASSQGGESSGNTIYF. CDR3 bases: TGCGCCAGCAGCCAAGGGGGGGAGAGCTCTGGAAACACCATATATTTT.

This clonotype was counted between two and nine times. The chain carries TRBV12-5 and TRBJ2-1, with 10 bases lining up with TRBD2. CDR1 and CDR2 from the germline V gene are LGHNT and FRNRAP. The V and J ends lost 8 bases and 7 bases, in that order; junction bases with no gene match: 2. The CDR3 has 12 residues. CDR3 residues: CASSGGANEQFF. CDR3 coding DNA: TGTGCTAGTAGCGGGGGGGCGAATGAGCAGTTCTTC.

In its sample, this clonotype was seen a few times. The chain recombines TRBV4-3 with TRBJ2-7; unclear D gene. The CDR3 has 14 residues. Germline CDR1 reads LGHNA; CDR2 reads YSLEER. Trimming stripped 0 bases from V and 0 bases from J, with 6 bases between. The CDR3 protein is CASSQDPDSYEQYF. CDR3 bases: TGCGCCAGCAGCCAAGATCCTGACTCCTACGAGCAGTACTTC.

This clonotype was seen ten or more times. The chain joins TRBV12-3 or TRBV12-4 to TRBJ2-1, with 9 bases matching TRBD2. V was pared by 6 bases and J by 6 bases, with 12 bases of the junction left unmatched. The CDR3 spans 16 residues. In nucleotides, the CDR3 is TGTGCCAGCAGCCGATTAGCGGGAGACCCGGGCAATGAGCAGTTCTTC. Its protein product is CASSRLAGDPGNEQFF.

This rearrangement joins TRBV6-2 or TRBV6-3 to TRBJ2-2, with D maybe TRBD2 (5 bases). The CDR3 is 16 amino acids. Germline V gene sequence: CDR1 MNHEY, CDR2 SVGEGT. Between the trimmed V and J ends, which lost 5 bases and 5 bases, there was a span of 18 bases. The CDR3 is CASSPLPWTGTGELFF. CDR3 nucleotide sequence: TGTGCCAGCAGTCCCCTCCCCTGGACGGGAACCGGGGAGCTGTTTTTT.

The gene calls are TRBV14 and TRBJ2-5; D is perhaps TRBD2 (5 bases). The V and J ends lost 4 bases and 1 base respectively, with 31 bases between them. CDR3 size: 21 residues. The germline CDR1 and CDR2 sequences are SGHDN and FVKESK. CDR3 region: CASSPSAGQEPGRPSQETQYF. The CDR3 DNA reads as TGTGCCAGCAGCCCGAGCGCGGGCCAAGAGCCTGGGCGGCCCTCCCAAGAGACCCAGTACTTC.

The chain has TRBV27 and TRBJ2-5, with D possibly TRBD2 on 6 matching bases. The CDR3 contains 16 residues. Germline loops: CDR1 MNHEY, CDR2 SMNVEV (reference sequence). V lost 6 bases and J lost 1, with 18 bases in between. CDR3 in amino acids: CASSKRRVDRQETQYF. The CDR3 nucleotides read TGTGCCAGCAGCAAGCGGAGGGTGGATCGCCAAGAGACCCAGTACTTC.

Ten or more counts support this clonotype. The V gene is TRBV20-1, the J gene TRBJ2-7; TRBD1 is a possible D gene (5 bases). CDR1 is DFQATT, CDR2 SNEGSKA, per germline (reference sequence). CDR3 size: 15 residues. Deletions cut 4 bases from V and 0 bases from J, with 16 bases between. The CDR3 sequence: CSAKTGRSSSYEQYF. CDR3 bases: TGCAGTGCTAAAACAGGACGGTCGAGCTCCTACGAGCAGTACTTC.

This chain connects TRBV19 to TRBJ2-7, with a weak D call TRBD1 (6 bases). Germline CDR1 LNHDA, CDR2 SQIVND (reference sequence). Trimming cost V 6 bases and J 6 bases, with 21 bases left between them. The CDR3 covers 15 residues. The CDR3: CASSLGTGRSLEQYF. CDR3 nucleotides: TGTGCCAGTAGCCTGGGAACAGGGAGATCCCTCGAGCAGTACTTC.

This clonotype was picked up a small number of times. The J gene is TRBJ1-5, the V gene TRBV29-1, with TRBD1 as a possible D gene (6 bases). Deletions cut 3 bases from V and 5 bases from J, with 11 bases between. CDR1 is SQVTM and CDR2 is ANQGSEA in the germline V gene. This CDR3 is built from 13 residues. The CDR3 loop reads CSVDTGPDQPQHF. CDR3 bases: TGCAGCGTTGACACAGGGCCCGATCAGCCCCAGCATTTT.

The chain is built from TRBV9 and TRBJ2-2, with TRBD2 identical over 11 bases. The germline V gene encodes CDR1 SGDLS and CDR2 YYNGEE. The junction had 4 bases not matched to a gene; V was cut back by 2 bases and J by 4 bases. The CDR3 totals 16 residues. CDR3 bases: TGTGCCAGCAGCGTTAGACTAGCGGGGTCCACCGGGGAGCTGTTTTTT. Translating gives CASSVRLAGSTGELFF.

This clonotype has a handful of counts. The chain uses TRBV11-2 and TRBJ2-2; 7 positions agree with TRBD1. J lost 10 bases, V lost 1 base, and 9 bases had no gene match. The CDR3 length is 15 residues. CDR1 is SGHAT, CDR2 FQNNGV, per germline. The CDR3 sequence: CASSLGFRGRAELFF. The CDR3 DNA reads TGTGCCAGCAGCTTAGGCTTTAGGGGGCGTGCGGAGCTGTTTTTT.

This sequence joins TRBV5-1 and TRBJ2-1; D uncertain. CDR1 is SGHRS, CDR2 YFSETQ, per germline. Trimming cost V 1 base and J 5 bases, with 7 bases left between them. The length of the CDR3 is 13 residues. CDR3 sequence reads: CASSLRYDNEQFF. The CDR3 coding sequence is TGCGCCAGCAGCTTGCGATACGACAATGAGCAGTTCTTC.

The sample holds a few counts of this clonotype. V usage is TRBV20-1 and J usage is TRBJ2-1, with D unclear. Trimming pared 5 bases from V and 2 bases from J, leaving 16 bases between. The CDR3 sequence is 15 residues long. CDR1 DFQATT and CDR2 SNEGSKA come from the germline V gene (reference sequence). The chain's CDR3 is CSAPERVGTYNEQFF. In DNA form, the CDR3 reads TGCAGTGCTCCCGAACGAGTCGGAACCTACAATGAGCAGTTCTTC.

The chain employs TRBV6-1 and TRBJ1-1; D call uncertain. This CDR3 spans 14 amino acids. Germline V gene data show CDR1 as MNHNS and CDR2 as SASEGT. The V end lost 4 bases, the J end lost 1 base, and 10 bases lay between the germline ends. The DNA for the CDR3 is TGTGCCAGCAGTGGCCCCTTGAGGAACACTGAAGCTTTCTTT. It translates to CASSGPLRNTEAFF.

The chain has TRBV4-2 and TRBJ2-5; possible D gene TRBD1, 5 bases. From germline, CDR1 is LGHNA and CDR2 YNFKEQ. Trimming removed 1 base from V and 5 bases from J, with 17 bases in between. This CDR3 has 16 amino acids. The CDR3 loop reads CASSQASEAAGETQYF. DNA for the CDR3: TGTGCCAGCAGCCAAGCCTCTGAGGCGGCAGGGGAGACCCAGTACTTC.

This chain links TRBV7-2 with TRBJ1-2; TRBD1 aligns across 7 bases. The CDR3 totals 15 residues. The J segment lost 1 base and the V segment lost 7 bases, leaving 9 bases of the junction unmatched. Germline V CDR1 and CDR2: SGHTA, FQGNSA. CDR3 loop: CASNLGGQVNYGYTF. CDR3 coding DNA: TGTGCCAGCAACCTCGGTGGACAGGTTAACTATGGCTACACCTTC.

This chain uses TRBV13 with TRBJ1-2, with a tentative D call TRBD1 (5 bases). CDR3 size: 14 residues. Deletions cut 2 bases from V and 7 bases from J, with 14 bases between. In germline, CDR1 is PRHDT, CDR2 FYEKMQ (reference sequence). The CDR3 DNA sequence: TGTGCCAGCAGCTTACGCGCAGGGACGGGTGGCTACACCTTC. Its protein product is CASSLRAGTGGYTF.

This clonotype turned up a few times. CDR3 loop: CATRDRGTDTQYF. In nucleotides, the CDR3 is TGTGCCACGCGGGACAGAGGCACAGATACGCAGTATTTT. This chain connects TRBV24-1 to TRBJ2-3; D is perhaps TRBD1 (7 bases). This CDR3 spans 13 amino acids. The germline CDR1 and CDR2 sequences are KGHDR and SFDVKD. V was shortened by 10 bases and J by 1 base, with 11 bases between the two germline ends.

The CDR3 nucleotides read TGTGCCATCTTAGCGGGGGGGTCCTACAATGAGCAGTTCTTC. Protein sequence: CAILAGGSYNEQFF. The rearrangement links TRBV10-3 to TRBJ2-1; 11 bases are a match to TRBD2. The V and J ends lost 8 bases and 1 base, in that order; junction bases with no gene match: 1. Per germline, CDR1 ENHRY and CDR2 SYGVKD. CDR3 length: 14 amino acids.